These 32 T cell receptor beta chains were sequenced from one sample in a study of T cell responses to AZD1222 COVID-19 vaccine. TCRdb's table, derived via immunoSEQ multiplex PCR, lists solely in-frame clones and lacks some. Of about 98,000 clones in the sample, roughly nine tenths were seen once. The specimen comprised peripheral blood, sampled on day 0 of AZD1222 vaccination. Receptors were obtained from an adult in good health.

The chain recombines TRBV24-1 with TRBJ1-4, with a weak D call TRBD1 (6 bases). Germline CDR1 is KGHDR and CDR2 is SFDVKD. Trimming cost V 6 bases and J 8 bases, with 12 bases left between them. This CDR3 is built from 13 residues. CDR3 loop: CATSPGAWEKLFF. Here the CDR3 DNA reads TGTGCCACCAGTCCGGGGGCCTGGGAAAAACTGTTTTTT.

The chain carries TRBV6-2 or TRBV6-3 and TRBJ2-7; TRBD2 agrees at 12 bases. Unmatched junction bases numbered 6, after V lost 6 bases and J lost 6 bases. The CDR3 covers 14 residues. The germline V gene encodes CDR1 MNHEY and CDR2 SVGEGT. Written as DNA, the CDR3 is TGTGCCAGCAGCCCCGGACTAGCGGGGAGCGAGCAGTACTTC. It encodes CASSPGLAGSEQYF.

This clone was found once. The chain combines TRBV7-8 with TRBJ2-4, with D perhaps TRBD1 (5 bases). V was pared by 0 bases and J by 0 bases, with 9 bases between. Per germline, CDR1 SGHVS and CDR2 FQNEAQ. This CDR3 has 16 residues. Here the CDR3 reads CASSLARQLAKNIQYF. DNA of the CDR3: TGTGCCAGCAGCTTAGCTCGACAGTTAGCCAAAAACATTCAGTACTTC.

This chain links TRBV4-1 with TRBJ1-2; D is uncertain. V was cut by 0 bases and J by 0 bases, with 5 bases left in between. The CDR3 has 14 residues. CDR1 is MGHRA and CDR2 is YSYEKL in the germline V gene. CDR3 in amino acids: CASSQDLPNYGYTF. In nucleotides, the CDR3 is TGCGCCAGCAGCCAAGATCTACCTAACTATGGCTACACCTTC.

V gene TRBV9 combines with J gene TRBJ2-2; 12 bases line up with TRBD2. Unmatched junction bases numbered 2, after V lost 3 bases and J lost 5 bases. The CDR3 sequence is 15 residues long. CDR1 and CDR2 from the germline V gene are SGDLS and YYNGEE. The CDR3 DNA sequence: TGTGCCAGCAGCGCGACTAGCGGGGGTACCGGGGAGCTGTTTTTT. Protein product: CASSATSGGTGELFF.

This chain connects TRBV2 to TRBJ1-2; D uncertain. The CDR3 length is 13 residues. The V gene's germline CDR1 is SNHLY and CDR2 FYNNEI. The germline V and J ends were trimmed by 6 bases and 2 bases, with 10 bases remaining between them. Here the CDR3 reads CASSLGSNYGYTF. DNA of the CDR3: TGTGCCAGCAGCCTGGGCAGCAACTATGGCTACACCTTC. Complete variable domain (other parts from reference TRBV2 and TRBJ1-2): EPEVTQTPSHQVTQMGQEVILRCVPISNHLYFYWYRQILGQKVEFLVSFYNNEISEKSEIFDDQFSVERPDGSNFTLKIRSTKLEDSAMYFCASSLGSNYGYTFGSGTRLTVV.

This clone was observed a few times. In nucleotides, the CDR3 is TGTGCCAGTAGTATGAAGAATCAGCCCCAGCATTTT. Residues: CASSMKNQPQHF. This chain connects TRBV19 to TRBJ1-5; D uncertain. The length of the CDR3 is 12 residues. Germline loops: CDR1 LNHDA, CDR2 SQIVND (reference sequence). V lost 3 bases and J 4 bases, leaving 4 bases between the germline ends. The full variable domain, its missing parts supplied by reference TRBV19 and TRBJ1-5, is DGGITQSPKYLFRKEGQNVTLSCEQNLNHDAMYWYRQDPGQGLRLIYYSQIVNDFQKGDIAEGYSVSREKKESFPLTVTSAQKNPTAFYLCASSMKNQPQHFGDGTRLSIL.

V and J are TRBV4-2 and TRBJ1-1; the D gene is possibly TRBD1 (5 bases). CDR3 size: 15 residues. V shed 8 bases and J shed 5 bases, with 21 bases lying between them. The germline gives CDR1 LGHNA, CDR2 YNFKEQ. The CDR3 is CASQRSAGGGTEAFF. The CDR3 DNA is TGTGCCAGCCAGAGGTCGGCGGGGGGAGGAACTGAAGCTTTCTTT.

The chain has TRBV18 and TRBJ1-5, with D perhaps matching TRBD1 (6 bases). The CDR3 is 16 amino acids. Per the germline V gene, CDR1 is KGHSH and CDR2 is LQKENI. Deletions cut 3 bases from V and 0 bases from J, with 12 bases between. CDR3 residues: CASSPEGQSSNQPQHF. The DNA for the CDR3 is TGTGCCAGCTCACCGGAAGGACAGAGTAGCAATCAGCCCCAGCATTTT.

This clone was found a few times. This chain connects TRBV5-5 to TRBJ1-4; no clear D gene. Deletions cut 6 bases from V and 8 bases from J, with 14 bases between. CDR1 is SGHKS and CDR2 is YYEKEE in the germline V gene (reference sequence). The CDR3 contains 13 residues. CDR3 residues: CASMRLVGEKLFF. DNA of the CDR3: TGTGCCAGCATGCGCTTGGTGGGGGAAAAACTGTTTTTT.

Of note for this clone: Other DNA variants within this sample encode the same CDR3. This chain joins TRBV12-3 or TRBV12-4 and TRBJ2-2, with TRBD2 matching over 8 bases. With 6 bases clipped from V and 5 bases from J, the junction kept 2 bases outside the gene matches. The CDR3 sequence is 13 residues long. The CDR3 nucleotides read TGTGCCAGCAGCCCGGGGGGGACCGGGGAGCTGTTTTTT. Amino acids: CASSPGGTGELFF.

The gene calls are TRBV6-5 and TRBJ1-6; D call uncertain. Trimming shortened V by 6 bases and J by 9 bases, and 6 bases separated the two germline ends. Per germline, CDR1 MNHEY and CDR2 SVGAGI. The length of the CDR3 is 11 residues. The CDR3 region is CASSDGSPLHF. CDR3 DNA: TGTGCCAGCAGCGATGGTTCACCCCTCCACTTT.

V gene TRBV9 combines with J gene TRBJ2-7; the D gene is possibly TRBD1 (5 bases). V shed 4 bases and J shed 4 bases, with 18 bases lying between them. This CDR3 is 15 amino acids long. Germline V lookup: CDR1 SGDLS, CDR2 YYNGEE. CDR3 bases: TGTGCCAGCAGCCGTCAGACAGACGGTTCGTACGAGCAGTACTTC. Translated: CASSRQTDGSYEQYF.

The chain is built from TRBV6-2 or TRBV6-3 and TRBJ2-3, with D unresolved. Trimming pared 2 bases from V and 5 bases from J, leaving 11 bases between. Germline V CDR1 and CDR2: MNHEY, SVGEGT. There are 14 residues in the CDR3. The CDR3 DNA sequence: TGTGCCAGCAGTTACGGTGGGTACCAAGATACGCAGTATTTT. Amino acid sequence: CASSYGGYQDTQYF.

V is TRBV2 and J is TRBJ2-4; D perhaps matches TRBD2 (5 bases). V lost 7 bases and J lost 2, with 12 bases in between. This CDR3 contains 14 residues. Germline V gene lookup returns CDR1 SNHLY and CDR2 FYNNEI. The chain's CDR3 is CASKPREPKNIQYF. The DNA for the CDR3 is TGTGCCAGCAAGCCCCGGGAACCCAAAAACATTCAGTACTTC. The complete variable domain, with remaining parts taken from reference TRBV2 and TRBJ2-4, reads EPEVTQTPSHQVTQMGQEVILRCVPISNHLYFYWYRQILGQKVEFLVSFYNNEISEKSEIFDDQFSVERPDGSNFTLKIRSTKLEDSAMYFCASKPREPKNIQYFGAGTRLSVL.

The chain uses TRBV3-1 (or the pseudogene TRBV3-2) and TRBJ2-7, with D perhaps matching TRBD1 (6 bases). Trimming removed 1 base at V and 0 bases at J, with 16 bases between. Germline V lookup: CDR1 LGHDT, CDR2 YNNKEL (reference sequence). The CDR3 spans 17 residues. The CDR3 DNA sequence: TGTGCCAGCAGCCAAGGGGCAGGACAGACAAACTCCTACGAGCAGTACTTC. Amino acids: CASSQGAGQTNSYEQYF.

The CDR3 bases are TGTGCCAGCAGCAGAGACGCCGGGAAGTACACTGAAGCTTTCTTT. Its protein product is CASSRDAGKYTEAFF. The rearrangement uses TRBV7-2 and TRBJ1-1; no clear D. CDR1 is SGHTA, CDR2 FQGNSA, per germline. Trimming left V 5 bases short and J 3 bases short, with 16 bases between. The CDR3 length is 15 residues.

The chain carries TRBV9 and TRBJ1-2; 8 positions agree with TRBD1. Trimming at V came to 4 bases and at J to 2 bases, leaving 13 bases not matched to a gene. The CDR3 is made up of 17 amino acids. Germline V gives CDR1 SGDLS, CDR2 YYNGEE. In DNA form, the CDR3 reads TGTGCCAGCAGCTCCCTTAAACGACAGGGGTTGAACTATGGCTACACCTTC. Translating it yields CASSSLKRQGLNYGYTF.

V is TRBV14 and J is TRBJ2-5; 7 bases match TRBD2. V lost 0 bases, J lost 4 bases, and 14 bases stayed unmatched. Germline V lookup: CDR1 SGHDN, CDR2 FVKESK. The CDR3 has 18 amino acids. CDR3 sequence reads: CASSQDNGYMAGAETQYF. CDR3 nucleotide sequence: TGTGCCAGCAGCCAAGATAATGGGTATATGGCGGGAGCAGAGACCCAGTACTTC.

The V and J genes are TRBV5-1 and TRBJ1-3; no clear D gene. V was trimmed by 4 bases and J by 2 bases, leaving 13 bases between them. This CDR3 comprises 15 residues. Germline V gives CDR1 SGHRS, CDR2 YFSETQ. As DNA, the CDR3 is TGCGCCAGCAGCAGCGACACGGAGGCTGGAAACACCATATATTTT. Translating gives CASSSDTEAGNTIYF.

This chain joins TRBV6-1 and TRBJ2-3; the D gene is possibly TRBD1 (6 bases). CDR1 is MNHNS and CDR2 is SASEGT in the germline V gene. V lost 1 base to trimming and J lost 1 base, with 9 bases between them. The CDR3 totals 15 residues. Written as DNA, the CDR3 is TGTGCCAGCAGTGAAGACAGGGTTCGCACAGATACGCAGTATTTT. Its translation: CASSEDRVRTDTQYF.

The chain couples TRBV28 to TRBJ1-4; D call uncertain. Trimming stripped 6 bases from V and 0 bases from J, with 8 bases between. Germline values: CDR1 MDHEN, CDR2 SYDVKM. The CDR3 is made up of 14 amino acids. This CDR3 is CASREGATNEKLFF. The CDR3 DNA reads as TGTGCCAGCAGAGAGGGTGCAACTAATGAAAAACTGTTTTTT.

The V call is TRBV2, the J call TRBJ2-1; 9 bases map to TRBD2. V shed 4 bases, J shed 16 bases, and the junction held 8 bases outside the gene matches. This CDR3 contains 12 residues. From germline, CDR1 is SNHLY and CDR2 FYNNEI. The CDR3 nucleotides read TGTGCCAGCAGTGGCATAGCGGGGGCCTTCTTCTTC. It specifies CASSGIAGAFFF.

The chain recombines TRBV5-4 with TRBJ2-5, with 7 bases fitting TRBD2. CDR1 is SGHNT, CDR2 YYREEE, per germline (reference sequence). Unmatched junction bases numbered 5, after V lost 0 bases and J lost 6 bases. The CDR3 sequence is 14 residues long. The CDR3 nucleotides are TGTGCCAGCAGCTTGGTGGCGGGAGAAAAGACCCAGTACTTC. Its protein is CASSLVAGEKTQYF.

The chain uses TRBV18 and TRBJ2-1; D is unclear. The germline V and J ends were trimmed by 5 bases and 4 bases, with 9 bases remaining between them. CDR3 length: 13 residues. Germline-derived CDR1 and CDR2 are KGHSH and LQKENI. CDR3 region: CASSTRAYNEQFF. In DNA, the CDR3 is TGTGCCAGCTCAACCCGGGCTTACAATGAGCAGTTCTTC.

This clone was detected only once. The gene calls are TRBV7-2 and TRBJ2-7; possibly TRBD2 for D (6 bases). The CDR3 totals 13 residues. The ends were cut back, 7 bases at V and 3 bases at J, with 13 bases in the middle. CDR1 SGHTA and CDR2 FQGNSA come from the germline V gene. The CDR3 here is CASTRGNRYEQYF. CDR3 bases: TGTGCCAGCACCCGGGGGAACCGCTACGAGCAGTACTTC.

V is TRBV2 and J is TRBJ1-5; D not certain. The V and J ends lost 4 bases and 0 bases respectively, with 1 base between them. Per the germline V gene, CDR1 is SNHLY and CDR2 is FYNNEI. This CDR3 contains 12 residues. The CDR3 loop reads CASSASNQPQHF. The CDR3 region has the DNA TGTGCCAGCAGTGCTAGCAATCAGCCCCAGCATTTT.

V gene TRBV9 combines with J gene TRBJ2-1; 13 bases agree with TRBD2. J lost 4 bases, V lost 2 bases, and 0 bases had no gene match. The germline V gene encodes CDR1 SGDLS and CDR2 YYNGEE. This CDR3 is built from 15 residues. As DNA, the CDR3 is TGTGCCAGCAGCGTGGGACTAGCGGGATACAATGAGCAGTTCTTC. Translated: CASSVGLAGYNEQFF.

The rearrangement joins TRBV9 to TRBJ2-3, with D possibly TRBD2 on 6 matching bases. V was trimmed by 0 bases and J by 6 bases, leaving 14 bases between them. This CDR3 contains 15 residues. Germline V CDR1 and CDR2: SGDLS, YYNGEE. The CDR3 nucleotides read TGTGCCAGCAGCGTAGGGACTAACCCCGCCGATACGCAGTATTTT. Translating it yields CASSVGTNPADTQYF.

The count of this clone is one. The CDR3 protein is CASSHPPKGTEAFF. The CDR3 nucleotides are TGTGCCAGCAGCCACCCACCAAAGGGTACTGAAGCTTTCTTT. The chain combines TRBV27 with TRBJ1-1; no firm D call. The CDR3 length is 14 residues. Germline V gives CDR1 MNHEY, CDR2 SMNVEV (reference sequence). Trimming removed 6 bases from V and 5 bases from J, with 16 bases in between.

The chain uses TRBV6-5 and TRBJ1-1, with D tentatively TRBD1 (6 bases). Trimming stripped 5 bases from V and 5 bases from J, with 12 bases between. This CDR3 contains 13 residues. CDR1 is MNHEY, CDR2 SVGAGI, per germline. The CDR3 loop reads CASSPRTDTEAFF. Here the CDR3 DNA reads TGTGCCAGCAGTCCACGGACAGATACTGAAGCTTTCTTT.

The chain employs TRBV2 and TRBJ2-3; TRBD1 aligns across 9 bases. J gave up 5 bases and V 6 bases, and 3 bases lay outside the gene matches. The CDR3 has 13 residues. Germline V gene sequence: CDR1 SNHLY, CDR2 FYNNEI. The CDR3 sequence: CASRGQGLDTQYF. CDR3 DNA sequence: TGTGCCAGCAGGGGACAGGGCTTAGATACGCAGTATTTT.